The rows below give T cell receptor beta chains drawn from one sample of a study of OX40 agonist ivuxolimab in advanced cancers. The data were produced by immunoSEQ multiplex PCR, yet TCRdb's version contains in-frame clones alone and is incomplete. The sample records tens of thousands of clones, around 90% being singletons. This material consisted of CD4+ or CD8+ T cells sorted from blood, taken in a trial of the OX40 agonist ivuxolimab. These receptors came from an adult with an advanced solid tumor such as melanoma, head and neck, liver or kidney cancer. CDR3s include the opening cysteine and the closing phenylalanine or tryptophan. Fields, in order: clone size, D gene, J gene, V gene, CDR3 protein, CDR3 DNA. A D gene is named only where the DNA matches it firmly. A row's size may be missing; if present it is once, few, many or a size class.

.	.	TRBJ2-1	TRBV19	CASRTGGRPLGEQFF	TGTGCCAGTAGGACGGGGGGCAGGCCCCTTGGCGAGCAGTTCTTC
once	.	TRBJ1-2	TRBV19	CASTITSGGYTF	TGTGCCAGTACCATAACGAGTGGTGGCTACACCTTC
.	.	TRBJ1-2	TRBV19	CASSIGRFSDYGYTF	TGTGCCAGTAGTATAGGCAGGTTCTCGGACTATGGCTACACCTTC
.	.	TRBJ2-7	TRBV30	CAWSVSGGAGYEQYF	TGTGCCTGGAGTGTTTCGGGGGGCGCCGGTTACGAGCAGTACTTC
.	TRBD1	TRBJ1-4	TRBV5-8	CASSLAGTGDEKLFF	TGTGCCAGCAGCTTGGCTGGGACAGGTGATGAAAAACTGTTTTTT
few	.	TRBJ1-5	TRBV6-1	CASTGGRGQPQHF	TGTGCCAGCACGGGGGGGAGAGGGCAGCCCCAGCATTTT
.	.	TRBJ2-3	TRBV9	CASSVANTDTQYF	TGTGCCAGCAGCGTAGCTAACACAGATACGCAGTATTTT
.	TRBD1	TRBJ2-7	TRBV7-2	CASSLLLGQVAYEQYF	TGTGCCAGCAGCCTATTACTCGGACAGGTAGCCTACGAGCAGTACTTC
few	.	TRBJ2-5	TRBV7-2	CASSMERRGYATQYF	TGTGCCAGCAGCATGGAACGGAGGGGGTACGCGACCCAGTACTTC
.	.	TRBJ2-3	TRBV5-4	CASSLGKNPGRGTDTQYF	TGTGCCAGCAGCTTGGGAAAAAATCCGGGAAGGGGCACAGATACGCAGTATTTT
.	.	TRBJ2-3	TRBV19	CASSMTPDTQYF	TGTGCCAGTAGTATGACCCCAGATACGCAGTATTTT
.	.	TRBJ1-1	TRBV14	CASSQEVGGSTEAFF	TGTGCCAGCAGCCAAGAGGTCGGGGGCAGCACTGAAGCTTTCTTT
.	TRBD1	TRBJ1-2	TRBV2	CASRTGQIYGYTF	TGTGCCAGCCGGACAGGCCAGATCTATGGCTACACCTTC
once	.	TRBJ2-7	TRBV19	CASSLTVSSYEQYF	TGTGCCAGTAGTTTGACGGTTAGCTCCTACGAGCAGTACTTC
.	TRBD1	TRBJ2-7	TRBV19	CASSSGQGFYEQYF	TGTGCCAGTAGTTCGGGACAGGGGTTCTACGAGCAGTACTTC
.	.	TRBJ1-2	TRBV28	CASSLGQWNYGYTF	TGTGCCAGCAGTCTCGGACAGTGGAACTATGGCTACACCTTC
.	TRBD2	TRBJ2-1	TRBV11-2	CASSLVTSETYNEQFF	TGTGCCAGCAGCTTAGTGACTAGCGAGACCTACAATGAGCAGTTCTTC
once	TRBD1	TRBJ1-5	TRBV19	CASSTDRVGISSQHF	TGTGCCAGTAGTACGGACAGGGTGGGGATTTCGTCCCAGCATTTT
.	TRBD1	TRBJ1-2	TRBV2	CASSQQGVDGYTF	TGTGCCAGCAGCCAACAGGGGGTCGATGGCTACACCTTC
.	.	TRBJ2-2	TRBV5-1	CASSFGSTGELFF	TGCGCCAGCAGCTTCGGGAGCACCGGGGAGCTGTTTTTT
.	.	TRBJ1-3	TRBV7-2	CASSSGPQVGNTIYF	TGTGCCAGCAGCTCCGGGCCCCAAGTGGGAAACACCATATATTTT
.	TRBD2	TRBJ2-5	TRBV5-4	CASSSRLAGGGETQYF	TGTGCCAGCAGCAGCCGACTAGCGGGAGGGGGGGAGACCCAGTACTTC
.	TRBD2	TRBJ2-7	TRBV28	CASISSGTYEQYF	TGTGCCAGCATATCCAGCGGGACGTACGAGCAGTACTTC
.	TRBD1	TRBJ2-6	TRBV19	CASRGQRGAGANVLTF	TGTGCCAGTAGGGGACAGAGAGGCGCTGGGGCCAACGTCCTGACTTTC
.	.	TRBJ1-2	TRBV19	CASSTPPWGGSGYTF	TGTGCCAGTAGCACTCCCCCGTGGGGAGGAAGCGGCTACACCTTC
once	TRBD2	TRBJ2-3	TRBV5-1	CASSLEGSGSQDTQYF	TGCGCCAGCAGCTTGGAGGGTAGCGGGAGTCAAGATACGCAGTATTTT
.	.	TRBJ1-5	TRBV6-6	CASSYSIQVLNQPQHF	TGTGCCAGCAGTTACTCGATTCAGGTGCTCAATCAGCCCCAGCATTTT
few	.	TRBJ2-7	TRBV7-8	CASSELGGYSYEQYF	TGTGCCAGCAGCGAACTAGGCGGATACTCCTACGAGCAGTACTTC
few	.	TRBJ2-5	TRBV7-7	CASSPGGAETQYF	TGTGCTAGCAGCCCCGGGGGAGCCGAGACCCAGTACTTC
.	TRBD2	TRBJ2-1	TRBV15	CATRQGLAGMRYEQFF	TGTGCCACCAGACAGGGACTAGCGGGAATGAGGTATGAGCAGTTCTTC
.	.	TRBJ2-2	TRBV19	CASSIGGVDTGELFF	TGTGCCAGTAGTATAGGAGGGGTGGACACCGGGGAGCTGTTTTTT
once	.	TRBJ2-5	TRBV27	CASSRPGGFQETQYF	TGTGCCAGCAGTCGACCGGGGGGCTTCCAAGAGACCCAGTACTTC
.	.	TRBJ1-4	TRBV6-1	CASSEVGATLFF	TGTGCCAGCAGTGAGGTGGGAGCCACACTGTTTTTT
.	.	TRBJ2-7	TRBV5-6	CASSGRGSGNFLSYEQYF	TGTGCCAGCAGCGGCCGAGGATCAGGCAACTTCCTCTCCTACGAGCAGTACTTC
.	TRBD1	TRBJ1-2	TRBV25-1	CASSAPRDRDYGYTF	TGTGCCAGCAGTGCACCCCGGGACAGAGACTATGGCTACACCTTC
.	.	TRBJ2-5	TRBV7-7	CASSRDFEETQYF	TGTGCTAGCAGCCGGGACTTCGAAGAGACCCAGTACTTC
.	TRBD1	TRBJ1-1	TRBV18	CASSGTGGTEAFF	TGTGCCAGCTCAGGGACAGGGGGCACTGAAGCTTTCTTT